Described below is a single T cell receptor beta chain sequence and its context. The entry originates in a study of blood T cell repertoires in COVID-19. This CDR3 is 14 amino acids long. V was trimmed by 1 base and J by 5 bases, leaving 12 bases between them. CDR1 LGHNA and CDR2 YSLEER come from the germline V gene. Repertoires were generated with immunoSEQ multiplex PCR, while TCRdb's copy carries only in-frame clones and drops some. The data contain 200,000 to 250,000 clones, roughly 88% of them singletons. The rearrangement links TRBV4-3 to TRBJ2-7, with D tentatively TRBD2 (6 bases). Source material: peripheral blood. The receptor was isolated from a man in his thirties or forties who had recovered from COVID-19. The CDR3 loop is CASSQVTGDHEQYF. CDR3 DNA sequence: TGCGCCAGCAGCCAAGTGACGGGGGACCACGAGCAGTACTTC.